This T cell receptor beta chain was sequenced during a study of blood T cell repertoires in COVID-19. The assay was immunoSEQ multiplex PCR, and TCRdb's table has in-frame clones only and misses some. The sample shows nearly 95,000 clones, 80% to 90% of them seen only once. The CDR3 spans 15 residues. Germline CDR1 and CDR2: ENHRY and SYGVKD. With 3 bases removed from V and 0 bases from J, the gap between germline ends came to 9 bases. The chain combines TRBV10-3 with TRBJ2-1; D is ambiguous. The receptor was derived from a human donor with acute or convalescent COVID-19. The donor label of this sample is uncertain. The sequencing input was peripheral blood. In nucleotides, the CDR3 is TGTGCCATCAGTGAAGTGATGAGCTCCTACAATGAGCAGTTCTTC. Translated: CAISEVMSSYNEQFF.